This T cell receptor beta chain was captured in a study of blood T cell repertoires in COVID-19. Study details: Whether acute or convalescent, the COVID-19 samples came from the United States, Italy and Spain. T cells, B-cell-depleted T cells, or PBMCs provided the cDNA or gDNA that served as material.

While infection was still active, Seattle patients were enrolled and then followed longitudinally. In the authors' methods: Reference gene primer amplification in the assay estimated nucleated cell counts. Assay: immunoSEQ multiplex PCR; the TCRdb copy retains only in-frame clones and omits some. V and J calls and clone size come straight from that table; D and trimming were deduced from the DNA. The table lists roughly 440,000 clones, 88% of them singletons. Looked up from germline, CDR1 is SGHDN and CDR2 is FVKESK. The V and J ends lost 4 bases and 1 base respectively, with 11 bases between them. The CDR3 sequence is 14 residues long.

The TCR comes from a woman in her forties or fifties with COVID-19, enrolled during active disease. The rearrangement uses TRBV14 and TRBJ2-7; D may be TRBD2 (5 bases). Sample: peripheral blood. In DNA, the CDR3 is TGTGCCAGCAGCCGTCTAAGCGGTTCCTACGAGCAGTACTTC. Its translation: CASSRLSGSYEQYF.